The subject of this entry is one T cell receptor (beta chain). In the authors' methods: How many nucleated cells were present was estimated from reference gene primer amplification. Method: immunoSEQ multiplex PCR; TCRdb's copy keeps in-frame clones and lacks some. That table is the source of V, J and clone size, and D and trimming were worked out from the DNA. The profile shows over 65,000 clones, over 85% of them singletons. The data were obtained in a study of blood T cell repertoires in COVID-19. Per germline, CDR1 MDHEN and CDR2 SYDVKM. The V gene end was trimmed by 1 base and the J gene end by 7 bases; junction bases not matched to a gene: 6. This CDR3 spans 14 amino acids.

Sequencing was done on a sample of peripheral blood. The chain carries TRBV28 and TRBJ1-1, with 7 bases lining up with TRBD1. This TCR was recovered from a man aged 50 or older with active COVID-19. CDR3 nucleotide sequence: TGTGCCAGCAGTTTATACGGGACAGAAAGTGAAGCTTTCTTT. It codes for CASSLYGTESEAFF. Looking up the rest from reference TRBV28 and TRBJ1-1 gives the full variable domain: DVKVTQSSRYLVKRTGEKVFLECVQDMDHENMFWYRQDPGLGLRLIYFSYDVKMKEKGDIPEGYSVSREKKERFSLILESASTNQTSMYLCASSLYGTESEAFFGQGTRLTVV.